A selection of T cell receptor beta chains follows, all from one sample in a study of radiation and T cells in renal cell carcinoma. Sequencing was performed with immunoSEQ multiplex PCR; in TCRdb, only in-frame clones are kept and a portion is missing. This table has about 130,000 clones, more than 75% appearing once. The sample was blood, taken from a patient whose treatment included radiotherapy and nephrectomy. The source is a woman in her 70s with renal cell carcinoma. Both conserved end residues are part of each CDR3. The order of the fields is D gene, J gene, V gene, CDR3 length, clone size, CDR3 protein, CDR3 DNA. D genes are given only for firm matches. Not all rows give a size; the values are once, few, many and, for expanded clones, a class.

TRBD2 TRBJ2-7 TRBV11-3 14 . CASSEAGVGYEQYF TGTGCCAGCAGCGAAGCGGGGGTAGGGTACGAGCAGTACTTC
. TRBJ1-5 TRBV10-1 21 . CASSESMSGRTSLNSNQPQHF TGCGCCAGCAGTGAGTCGATGTCGGGGAGGACCTCACTAAATAGCAATCAGCCCCAGCATTTT
TRBD1 TRBJ1-5 TRBV6-6 15 . CASSAQGEGWQPQHF TGTGCCAGCAGTGCTCAGGGGGAGGGATGGCAGCCCCAGCATTTT
TRBD1 TRBJ1-2 TRBV4-1 14 . CASSPTGGSYGYTF TGCGCCAGCAGCCCGACAGGGGGTAGCTATGGCTACACCTTC
. TRBJ1-1 TRBV2 12 few CASRLDYTEAFF TGTGCCAGCAGACTCGACTACACTGAAGCTTTCTTT
. TRBJ2-7 TRBV7-2 13 . CASSLAFRYEQYF TGTGCCAGCAGCTTAGCCTTCCGCTACGAGCAGTACTTC
. TRBJ2-7 TRBV6-9 14 . CASSYSQFSYEQYF TGTGCCAGCAGTTATAGCCAGTTCTCCTACGAGCAGTACTTC
TRBD1 TRBJ1-5 TRBV6-5 13 . CASRTGTHQPQHF TGTGCCAGCAGGACAGGGACCCATCAGCCCCAGCATTTT
TRBD2 TRBJ2-4 TRBV6-1 13 . CASGEGAKNIQYF TGTGCCAGCGGGGAGGGGGCCAAAAACATTCAGTACTTC
. TRBJ2-3 TRBV4-2 15 . CASSQNGEDTDTQYF TGTGCCAGCAGCCAAAACGGGGAGGATACAGATACGCAGTATTTT
TRBD2 TRBJ2-5 TRBV11-2 15 . CASRYRLAGEETQYF TGTGCCAGCAGATACAGACTAGCGGGGGAAGAGACCCAGTACTTC
. TRBJ1-1 TRBV7-8 16 . CASSAVERGAGTEAFF TGTGCCAGCAGCGCTGTGGAGCGGGGGGCCGGCACTGAAGCTTTCTTT
. TRBJ1-5 TRBV4-2 15 . CASSPGEGPNQPQHF TGTGCCAGCAGCCCCGGGGAGGGGCCGAATCAGCCCCAGCATTTT
TRBD1 TRBJ2-5 TRBV18 15 . CASSPGTVYQETQYF TGTGCCAGCTCACCAGGGACAGTGTACCAAGAGACCCAGTACTTC
. TRBJ1-5 TRBV28 15 . CASSLGGVRNQPQHF TGTGCCAGCAGTTTGGGGGGAGTTCGCAATCAGCCCCAGCATTTT
TRBD1 TRBJ1-2 TRBV7-2 13 . CASSSRDSYGYTF TGTGCCAGCAGCTCCCGGGACAGCTATGGCTACACCTTC
. TRBJ1-1 TRBV10-3 12 few CAISEVNTEAFF TGTGCCATCAGTGAGGTGAACACTGAAGCTTTCTTT
. TRBJ1-1 TRBV4-3 14 . CASSQDRGLTEAFF TGCGCCAGCAGCCAAGACAGGGGATTAACTGAAGCTTTCTTT
. TRBJ1-4 TRBV18 17 . CASSPLSGSTTNEKLFF TGTGCCAGCTCACCCCTTTCGGGCTCTACAACTAATGAAAAACTGTTTTTT
. TRBJ2-1 TRBV5-1 14 . CASSSGTEYNEQFF TGCGCCAGCAGCTCCGGGACGGAGTACAATGAGCAGTTCTTC
. TRBJ2-1 TRBV29-1 10 . CSVLGREQFF TGCAGCGTTCTTGGGCGCGAGCAGTTCTTC
TRBD1 TRBJ2-2 TRBV7-3 18 once CASSEFSGTGGRTGELFF TGTGCCAGCAGCGAATTTTCCGGGACAGGGGGCCGTACCGGGGAGCTGTTTTTT
TRBD1 TRBJ1-5 TRBV5-1 15 few CASSMTGGNNQPQHF TGCGCCAGCAGCATGACAGGGGGCAACAATCAGCCCCAGCATTTT
TRBD2 TRBJ2-7 TRBV15 17 . CATSGGTSGLELYEQYF TGTGCCACCAGCGGTGGGACTAGCGGACTAGAACTCTACGAGCAGTACTTC
TRBD1 TRBJ1-2 TRBV30 15 . CAWSLSRGPNYGYTF TGTGCCTGGAGTCTGAGCAGGGGGCCCAACTATGGCTACACCTTC
. TRBJ2-3 TRBV19 13 . CASGQFGGDTQYF TGTGCCAGTGGACAGTTTGGGGGAGATACGCAGTATTTT
. TRBJ1-4 TRBV7-9 14 . CASSLGQGNEKLFF TGTGCCAGCAGCTTAGGGCAGGGTAATGAAAAACTGTTTTTT
. TRBJ2-7 TRBV6-5 14 . CASSRSGNWGEQYF TGTGCCAGCAGTAGGTCCGGGAATTGGGGCGAGCAGTACTTC
. TRBJ1-3 TRBV6-6 11 . CASSYSNTIYF TGTGCCAGCAGTTACTCAAACACCATATATTTT
. TRBJ2-7 TRBV6-1 15 . CASSETRDGPYEQYF TGTGCCAGCAGTGAGACCCGGGACGGACCATACGAGCAGTACTTC
. TRBJ1-2 TRBV30 13 . CAYSGTRNYGYTF TGTGCTTACTCGGGGACCAGGAACTATGGCTACACCTTC
. TRBJ1-5 TRBV15 16 once CATSRGGRGVSQPQHF TGTGCCACCAGCAGAGGGGGTAGGGGGGTAAGTCAGCCCCAGCATTTT
TRBD2 TRBJ2-5 TRBV7-9 17 . CASSFRKGLAVGETQYF TGTGCCAGCAGCTTTCGGAAGGGACTAGCAGTGGGAGAGACCCAGTACTTC
TRBD1 TRBJ2-7 TRBV27 14 . CASSLTGGGYEQYF TGTGCCAGCAGTTTGACAGGGGGAGGCTACGAGCAGTACTTC
TRBD1 TRBJ1-1 TRBV30 14 . CAWNRQGATTEAFF TGTGCCTGGAATAGACAGGGGGCGACCACTGAAGCTTTCTTT
. TRBJ1-3 TRBV6-5 14 . CASKEGHSGNTIYF TGTGCCAGTAAAGAGGGGCATTCTGGAAACACCATATATTTT
. TRBJ2-3 TRBV19 14 . CASSIRERSDTQYF TGTGCCAGTAGTATCAGGGAAAGGTCTGATACGCAGTATTTT
TRBD2 TRBJ2-3 TRBV12-5 15 . CASGAGLAGTDTQYF TGTGCTAGTGGTGCGGGACTAGCGGGCACAGATACGCAGTATTTT
TRBD1 TRBJ1-1 TRBV7-6 16 . CASSLGTGRWYTEAFF TGTGCCAGCAGCTTAGGGACAGGGAGGTGGTACACTGAAGCTTTCTTT
. TRBJ1-2 TRBV18 17 . CASSPRGAGSSSYGYTF TGTGCCAGCTCACCACGGGGGGCCGGATCCTCTAGCTATGGCTACACCTTC
TRBD1 TRBJ1-2 TRBV15 14 . CATSRDPGTGDYTF TGTGCCACCAGCAGAGACCCCGGGACAGGGGACTACACCTTC
. TRBJ1-2 TRBV2 11 . CASDQGGGYTF TGTGCCAGCGATCAGGGAGGTGGCTACACCTTC
. TRBJ1-5 TRBV7-7 18 . CASSLLSGALDTNQPQHF TGTGCTAGCAGTCTACTATCGGGGGCCTTAGACACCAATCAGCCCCAGCATTTT
. TRBJ2-5 TRBV20-1 11 . CSARTRETQYF TGCAGTGCTAGAACTAGAGAGACCCAGTACTTC